This T cell receptor (beta chain) came from a study of blood T cell repertoires in COVID-19. V lost 7 bases to trimming and J lost 0 bases, with 7 bases between them. The CDR3 spans 13 residues. Recovery among Cohort 3 donors was established by two negative PCRs, clearance, or symptom resolution. Source study methods: Estimated nucleated cell counts came from reference gene primer amplification. Assay used: immunoSEQ multiplex PCR; TCRdb lists only in-frame clones, some missing. D and trimming were read from the DNA, whereas the V and J calls and clone size are those reported in that table. Of approximately 240,000 clones in the sample, 80% to 95% were seen once.

The chain uses TRBV23-1 and TRBJ1-5, with a possible D match to TRBD1 (5 bases). TRBV23-1 is identified as an open reading frame with a role that is uncertain. The clonotype was recovered from a woman aged 18-29 years who had recovered from COVID-19. Sequencing input: PBMCs or T cells enriched from blood (not recorded which). The CDR3 protein is CASTQDSNQPQHF. In DNA, the CDR3 is TGCGCCAGCACACAGGATAGCAATCAGCCCCAGCATTTT.